The present T cell receptor beta chain was sequenced within a study of T cells in Graves' hyperthyroidism and ophthalmopathy. Study background: Blood was drawn when the patient was first diagnosed and still untreated.

Broader study findings: Most thyroid clonotypes with frequency above 0.001 were detected in blood.

This clonotype was counted ten times or more. No antigen is known for it. Amplified regions were TCR beta CDR3 sequences from RNA transcripts. HTBI primers drove first-round RT-PCR of the TCR CDR3. TCRdb independently ran MiXCR on the multiplex PCR reads; one entry per CDR3 protein. Seen here are hundreds of thousands of distinct CDR3 sequences, 17% observed once, and the top ten hold approximately 18%. V was shortened by 5 bases and J by 7 bases, with 23 bases between the two germline ends. CDR3 length equals 17 residues. CDR1 SEHNR and CDR2 FQNEAQ come from the germline V gene (reference sequence). Lactation, pregnancy, other autoimmune disease or uncontrolled infection led to exclusion of patients. Orbital computed tomography, thyroid ultrasound, serum thyroxine and TRAb, and clinical symptoms together informed the diagnoses.

The gene calls are TRBV7-9 and TRBJ2-2; D is unresolved. The receptor's source is a woman between 18 and 29 years old with Graves' ophthalmopathy. The source material was blood. DNA of the CDR3: TGTGCCAGCAGCAACTCCGCCCGAGGCAAGGAGATCGGGGAGCTGTTTTTT. Translated: CASSNSARGKEIGELFF. The full variable domain, in which reference TRBV7-9 and TRBJ2-2 provide the parts outside the CDR3, is DTGVSQNPRHKITKRGQNVTFRCDPISEHNRLYWYRQTLGQGPEFLTYFQNEAQLEKSRLLSDRFSAERPKGSFSTLEIQRTEQGDSAMYLCASSNSARGKEIGELFFGEGSRLTVL.